This record looks at one TCR beta chain sequence and its context. The CDR3 sequence is 13 residues long. The V gene end was trimmed by 5 bases and the J gene end by 4 bases; junction bases not matched to a gene: 4. Germline V gene data show CDR1 as MNHEY and CDR2 as SMNVEV (reference sequence). These data originate in a study of T cell responses to AZD1222 COVID-19 vaccine. The table came from immunoSEQ multiplex PCR; TCRdb's copy has only in-frame clones and leaves some out. Counted here are around 130,000 clones, more than 85% occurring once; the ten biggest clones make up under 2%. The TCR was taken from an adult who received the AZD1222 COVID-19 vaccine. The sequencing here drew on peripheral blood, taken 28 days after the second AZD1222 dose. The gene calls are TRBV27 and TRBJ2-7, with 8 bases lining up with TRBD2. CDR3 nucleotides: TGTGCCAGCAGTCCCGGGAGGGGGTACGAGCAGTACGTC. This sequence encodes CASSPGRGYEQYV.